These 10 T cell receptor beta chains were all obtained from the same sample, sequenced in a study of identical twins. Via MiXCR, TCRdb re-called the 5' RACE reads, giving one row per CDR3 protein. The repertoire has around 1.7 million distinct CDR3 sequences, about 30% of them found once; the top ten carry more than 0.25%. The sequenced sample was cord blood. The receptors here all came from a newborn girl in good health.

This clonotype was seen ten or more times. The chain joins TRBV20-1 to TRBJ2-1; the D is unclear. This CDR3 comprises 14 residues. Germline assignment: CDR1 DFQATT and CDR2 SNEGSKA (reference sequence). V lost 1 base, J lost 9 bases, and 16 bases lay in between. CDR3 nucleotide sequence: TGCAGTGCTAGAGGTGGTGGCCACCAGGTTGAGCAGTTCTTC. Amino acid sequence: CSARGGGHQVEQFF.

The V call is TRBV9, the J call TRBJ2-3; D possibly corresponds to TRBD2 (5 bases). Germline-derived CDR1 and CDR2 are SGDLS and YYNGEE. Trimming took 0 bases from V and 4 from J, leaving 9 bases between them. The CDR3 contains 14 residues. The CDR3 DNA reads TGTGCCAGCAGCGTAGTTGGGAGATCAGATACGCAGTATTTT. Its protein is CASSVVGRSDTQYF.

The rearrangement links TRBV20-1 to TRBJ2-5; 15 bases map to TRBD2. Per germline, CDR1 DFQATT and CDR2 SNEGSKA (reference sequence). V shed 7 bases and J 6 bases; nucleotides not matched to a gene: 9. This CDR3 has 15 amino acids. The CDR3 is CSDGLAGGLLKTQYF. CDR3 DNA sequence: TGCAGTGATGGACTAGCGGGGGGGCTTCTGAAGACCCAGTACTTC.

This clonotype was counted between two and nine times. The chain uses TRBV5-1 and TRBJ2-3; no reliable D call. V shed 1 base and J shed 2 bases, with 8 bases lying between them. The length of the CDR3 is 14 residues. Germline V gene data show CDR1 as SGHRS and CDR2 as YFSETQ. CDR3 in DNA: TGCGCCAGCAGCTTGCCGAGGTACACAGATACGCAGTATTTT. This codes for CASSLPRYTDTQYF.

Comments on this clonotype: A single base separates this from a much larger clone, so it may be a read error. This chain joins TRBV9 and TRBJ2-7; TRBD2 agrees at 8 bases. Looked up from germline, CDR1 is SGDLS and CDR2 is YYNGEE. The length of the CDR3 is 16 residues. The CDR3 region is CAGSVGLAGGSYEQYF. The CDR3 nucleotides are TGTGCCGGCAGCGTCGGCCTAGCGGGTGGCTCCTACGAGCAGTACTTC. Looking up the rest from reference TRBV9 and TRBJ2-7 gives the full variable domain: DSGVTQTPKHLITATGQRVTLRCSPRSGDLSVYWYQQSLDQGLQFLIQYYNGEERAKGNILERFSAQQFPDLHSELNLSSLELGDSALYFCAGSVGLAGGSYEQYFGPGTRLTVT.

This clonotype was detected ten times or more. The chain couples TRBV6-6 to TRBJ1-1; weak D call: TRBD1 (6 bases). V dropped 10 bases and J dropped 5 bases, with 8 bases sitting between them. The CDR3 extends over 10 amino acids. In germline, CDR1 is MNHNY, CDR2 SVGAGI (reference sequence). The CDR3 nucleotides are TGTGCCACTAGGGGGACTGAAGCTTTCTTT. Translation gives CATRGTEAFF.

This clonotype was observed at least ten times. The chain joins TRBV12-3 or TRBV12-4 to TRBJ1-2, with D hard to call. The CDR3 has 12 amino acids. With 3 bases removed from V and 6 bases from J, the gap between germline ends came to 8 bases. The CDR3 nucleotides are TGTGCCAGCAGTTTTATCCCGGATGGCTACACCTTC. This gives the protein CASSFIPDGYTF.

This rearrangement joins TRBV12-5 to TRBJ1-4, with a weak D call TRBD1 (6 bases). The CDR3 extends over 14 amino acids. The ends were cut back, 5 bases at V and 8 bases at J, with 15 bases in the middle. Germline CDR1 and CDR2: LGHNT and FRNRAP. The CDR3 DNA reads TGTGCTAGTGGTCTCCAGGGGAGGAAGGAAAAACTGTTTTTT. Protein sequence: CASGLQGRKEKLFF.

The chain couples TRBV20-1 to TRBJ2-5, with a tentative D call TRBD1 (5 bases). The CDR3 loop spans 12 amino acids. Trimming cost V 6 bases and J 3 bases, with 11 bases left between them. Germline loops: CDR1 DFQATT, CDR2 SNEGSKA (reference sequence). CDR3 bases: TGCAGTGCCCCAAGCAGGGAAGAGACCCAGTACTTC. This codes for CSAPSREETQYF.

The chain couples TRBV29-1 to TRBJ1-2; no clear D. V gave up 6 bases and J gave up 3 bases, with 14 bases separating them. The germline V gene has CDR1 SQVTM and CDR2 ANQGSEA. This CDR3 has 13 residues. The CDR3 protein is CSVRHLRDYGYTF. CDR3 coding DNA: TGCAGCGTCAGACACCTAAGAGACTATGGCTACACCTTC.